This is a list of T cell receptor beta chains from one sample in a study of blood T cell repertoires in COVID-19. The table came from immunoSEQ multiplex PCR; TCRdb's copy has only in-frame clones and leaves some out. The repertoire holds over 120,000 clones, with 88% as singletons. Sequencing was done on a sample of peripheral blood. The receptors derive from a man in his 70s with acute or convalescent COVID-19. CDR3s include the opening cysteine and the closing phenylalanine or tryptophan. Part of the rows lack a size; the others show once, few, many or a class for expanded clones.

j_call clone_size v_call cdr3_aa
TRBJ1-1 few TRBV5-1 CASSSLQGNTEAFF
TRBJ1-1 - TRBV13 CASSEIRPTGYTEAFF
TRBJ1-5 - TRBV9 CASSSSGVQPQHF
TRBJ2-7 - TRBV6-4 CASSEDRPTYEQYF
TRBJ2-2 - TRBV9 CASRAAGYTGELFF
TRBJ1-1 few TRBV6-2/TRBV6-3 CASSATPNTEAFF
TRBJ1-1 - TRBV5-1 CASSGLDRLNTEAFF
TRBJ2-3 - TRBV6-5 CATKTTGEGTDTQYF
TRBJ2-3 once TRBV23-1 CASSQSFCEGASTDTQYF
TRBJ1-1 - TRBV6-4 CATRTGENTEAFF
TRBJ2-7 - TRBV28 CASGSGQDIYEQYF
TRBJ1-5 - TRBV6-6 CASSYGSNQPQHF
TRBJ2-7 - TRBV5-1 CASSLRTGDSNEQYF
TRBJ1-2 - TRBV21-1 CASSNRWKGAPNYGYTF
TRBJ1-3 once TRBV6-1 CASSELGTGLGSSGNTIYF
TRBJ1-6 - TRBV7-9 CASSQDSLNSPLHF
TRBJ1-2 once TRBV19 CASSIRGPYGYTF
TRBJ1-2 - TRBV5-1 CASSLSASNYGYTF
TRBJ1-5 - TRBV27 CASSPAAGNQPQHF
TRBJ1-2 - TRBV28 CASSLQGVGGYTF
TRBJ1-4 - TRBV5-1 CASRTRSSNEKLFF
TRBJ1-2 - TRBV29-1 CSVGGTGGGYGYTF
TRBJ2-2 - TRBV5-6 CASSLAVTGELFF
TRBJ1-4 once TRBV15 CATSSSRNEKLFF
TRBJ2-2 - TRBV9 CARAGVNTGELFF
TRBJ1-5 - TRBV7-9 CASSLDPGQVNQPQHF
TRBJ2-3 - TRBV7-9 CASSEGLAASTDTQYF
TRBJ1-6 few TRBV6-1 CASSEAAGGSPLHF
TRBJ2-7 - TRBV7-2 CASTSRSAGVYEQYF
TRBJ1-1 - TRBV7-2 CASSLSTGVNTEAFF
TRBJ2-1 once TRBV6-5 CASSYSSAPGGYEQFF
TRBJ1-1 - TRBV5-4 CASSSGQVRLLNTEAFF
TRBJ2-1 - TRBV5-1 CASSMGQGYNEQFF
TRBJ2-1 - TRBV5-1 CASSPGQRDNEQFF
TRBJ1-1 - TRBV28 CASSLGTGYTEAFF
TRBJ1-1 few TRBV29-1 CSVERQGGEAFF
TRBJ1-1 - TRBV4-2 CASSQKTGEAFF